The rows below give T cell receptor beta chains drawn from one sample of a study of blood T cell repertoires in COVID-19. Sequencing was performed with immunoSEQ multiplex PCR; in TCRdb, only in-frame clones are kept and a portion is missing. The sample has about 210,000 clones, about 83% seen once. Sequenced input: peripheral blood. Every receptor here comes from a man aged 50-60 years with active or convalescent COVID-19. The CDR3 runs from the conserved cysteine through the conserved F or W. The D gene is left open where the match is weak. The size entry is marked missing in some rows and otherwise reads once, few, many or a size class.

J gene: TRBJ2-7; clone size: .; V gene: TRBV18; D gene: TRBD1; CDR3 length: 11; CDR3 DNA: TGCCCGACAGGGCGGACCTACGAGCAGTACTTC; CDR3 protein: CPTGRTYEQYF
J gene: TRBJ2-1; clone size: .; V gene: TRBV11-2; D gene: TRBD2; CDR3 length: 15; CDR3 DNA: TGTGCCAGCAGCCACAGCGGGAGGCAACGCAATGAGCAGTTCTTC; CDR3 protein: CASSHSGRQRNEQFF
J gene: TRBJ2-3; clone size: .; V gene: TRBV6-2/TRBV6-3; D gene: .; CDR3 length: 16; CDR3 DNA: TGTGCCAGCAGTTTCCGACTGGGGGGAGACACAGATACGCAGTATTTT; CDR3 protein: CASSFRLGGDTDTQYF
J gene: TRBJ1-2; clone size: .; V gene: TRBV6-5; D gene: .; CDR3 length: 12; CDR3 DNA: TGTGCCAGCAGTTACGACAGCTATGGCTACACCTTC; CDR3 protein: CASSYDSYGYTF
J gene: TRBJ1-6; clone size: .; V gene: TRBV4-1; D gene: .; CDR3 length: 17; CDR3 DNA: TGCGCCAGCAGCCAAGATATCCGGGGACATGATAATTCACCCCTCCACTTT; CDR3 protein: CASSQDIRGHDNSPLHF
J gene: TRBJ2-1; clone size: .; V gene: TRBV4-1; D gene: TRBD2; CDR3 length: 18; CDR3 DNA: TGCGCCAGCAGCCAAGATCTGCGCGGGGGGCTTCCCTACAATGAGCAGTTCTTC; CDR3 protein: CASSQDLRGGLPYNEQFF
J gene: TRBJ2-6; clone size: .; V gene: TRBV5-1; D gene: .; CDR3 length: 15; CDR3 DNA: TGCGCCAGCAGCCCCTTGAGCTCTGGGGCCAACGTCCTGACTTTC; CDR3 protein: CASSPLSSGANVLTF
J gene: TRBJ2-7; clone size: .; V gene: TRBV2; D gene: TRBD2; CDR3 length: 14; CDR3 DNA: TGTGCCAGCAGCAATGACCTAGCGGGAGGGGAGCAGTACTTC; CDR3 protein: CASSNDLAGGEQYF
J gene: TRBJ1-6; clone size: .; V gene: TRBV27; D gene: .; CDR3 length: 14; CDR3 DNA: TGTGCCAGCAGATATACAGGAGATAATTCACCCCTCCACTTT; CDR3 protein: CASRYTGDNSPLHF
J gene: TRBJ1-4; clone size: many; V gene: TRBV27; D gene: TRBD1; CDR3 length: 15; CDR3 DNA: TGTGCCAGCAGTCTAAGCAGGGGGCGAGGTGAAAAACTGTTTTTT; CDR3 protein: CASSLSRGRGEKLFF
J gene: TRBJ1-2; clone size: .; V gene: TRBV5-8; D gene: .; CDR3 length: 15; CDR3 DNA: TGTGCCAGCAGCCCTCCGGGAGGGGAGGTTTTTGGCTACACCTTC; CDR3 protein: CASSPPGGEVFGYTF
J gene: TRBJ2-7; clone size: .; V gene: TRBV9; D gene: TRBD2; CDR3 length: 16; CDR3 DNA: TGTGCCAGCAGCTTACGTAGACTAGCGAGCTCCTACGAGCAGTACTTC; CDR3 protein: CASSLRRLASSYEQYF
J gene: TRBJ2-2; clone size: many; V gene: TRBV29-1; D gene: TRBD1; CDR3 length: 13; CDR3 DNA: TGCAGCTTTTACAGGGGTAACACCGGGGAGCTGTTTTTT; CDR3 protein: CSFYRGNTGELFF
J gene: TRBJ1-5; clone size: .; V gene: TRBV19; D gene: TRBD1; CDR3 length: 16; CDR3 DNA: TGTGCCAGTACTCCAGGCCTGACAGGGTACAATCAGCCCCAGCATTTT; CDR3 protein: CASTPGLTGYNQPQHF
J gene: TRBJ1-2; clone size: .; V gene: TRBV7-3; D gene: .; CDR3 length: 15; CDR3 DNA: TGTGCCAGCAGCTTAACAGGGGGGGCCTCTTATGGCTACACCTTC; CDR3 protein: CASSLTGGASYGYTF
J gene: TRBJ2-1; clone size: .; V gene: TRBV4-3; D gene: .; CDR3 length: 15; CDR3 DNA: TGCGCCAGCAGCCATCTCTTGGACACCTACAATGAGCAGTTCTTC; CDR3 protein: CASSHLLDTYNEQFF
J gene: TRBJ1-1; clone size: .; V gene: TRBV6-5; D gene: TRBD1; CDR3 length: 13; CDR3 DNA: TGTGCCAGCAGTTCCGACAGGGGCACTGAAGCTTTCTTT; CDR3 protein: CASSSDRGTEAFF
J gene: TRBJ1-1; clone size: .; V gene: TRBV6-5; D gene: .; CDR3 length: 15; CDR3 DNA: TGTGCCAGCAGTAATTGGAACAGGGTGGGCACTGAAGCTTTCTTT; CDR3 protein: CASSNWNRVGTEAFF
J gene: TRBJ1-2; clone size: .; V gene: TRBV5-1; D gene: .; CDR3 length: 15; CDR3 DNA: TGCGCCAGCAGCTTGGAACCCAGGGGCGGCTATGGCTACACCTTC; CDR3 protein: CASSLEPRGGYGYTF
J gene: TRBJ1-2; clone size: .; V gene: TRBV5-1; D gene: .; CDR3 length: 12; CDR3 DNA: TGCGCCAGCAGCTTTACTTTCGATGGCTACACCTTC; CDR3 protein: CASSFTFDGYTF
J gene: TRBJ2-5; clone size: .; V gene: TRBV9; D gene: TRBD2; CDR3 length: 16; CDR3 DNA: TGTGCCAGCAGCGTAGCTGGGCGGGGGGGCTTGGAGACCCAGTACTTC; CDR3 protein: CASSVAGRGGLETQYF
J gene: TRBJ1-2; clone size: few; V gene: TRBV7-2; D gene: .; CDR3 length: 15; CDR3 DNA: TGTGCCAGCAGCGCGCTTCAGGGGAACTTCCATGGCTACACCTTC; CDR3 protein: CASSALQGNFHGYTF
J gene: TRBJ2-1; clone size: .; V gene: TRBV5-6; D gene: .; CDR3 length: 15; CDR3 DNA: TGTGCCAGCAGCTTGGGGCAGGGCCTCTACAATGAGCAGTTCTTC; CDR3 protein: CASSLGQGLYNEQFF
J gene: TRBJ2-5; clone size: .; V gene: TRBV5-1; D gene: TRBD2; CDR3 length: 17; CDR3 DNA: TGCGCCAGCAGCTTAGGACTAGCGGGGGTTGGCCAAGAGACCCAGTACTTC; CDR3 protein: CASSLGLAGVGQETQYF
J gene: TRBJ1-2; clone size: .; V gene: TRBV5-1; D gene: TRBD1; CDR3 length: 14; CDR3 DNA: TGCGCCAGCAGCCCGGGACAGCCTAACTATGGCTACACCTTC; CDR3 protein: CASSPGQPNYGYTF
J gene: TRBJ2-1; clone size: .; V gene: TRBV21-1; D gene: .; CDR3 length: 16; CDR3 DNA: TGTGCCAGCAGCAATGGGGGGGCCAGGGGCGGGAATGAGCAGTTCTTC; CDR3 protein: CASSNGGARGGNEQFF
J gene: TRBJ2-1; clone size: .; V gene: TRBV5-1; D gene: .; CDR3 length: 15; CDR3 DNA: TGCGCCAGCAGCCCCCCGGGACTCGAATACAATGAGCAGTTCTTC; CDR3 protein: CASSPPGLEYNEQFF
J gene: TRBJ1-5; clone size: .; V gene: TRBV7-9; D gene: TRBD1; CDR3 length: 15; CDR3 DNA: TGTGCCAGCAGCTCCGGGACAGTAGGCAATCAGCCCCAGCATTTT; CDR3 protein: CASSSGTVGNQPQHF
J gene: TRBJ2-5; clone size: .; V gene: TRBV3-1/TRBV3-2; D gene: .; CDR3 length: 13; CDR3 DNA: TGTGCCAGCGAAGGGGTCAGGGGACAGACCCAGTACTTC; CDR3 protein: CASEGVRGQTQYF
J gene: TRBJ1-1; clone size: medium-sized; V gene: TRBV7-8; D gene: TRBD1; CDR3 length: 15; CDR3 DNA: TGTGCCAGCAGCTTAAGGGACAGGGGAAGGGGTGAAGCTTTCTTT; CDR3 protein: CASSLRDRGRGEAFF